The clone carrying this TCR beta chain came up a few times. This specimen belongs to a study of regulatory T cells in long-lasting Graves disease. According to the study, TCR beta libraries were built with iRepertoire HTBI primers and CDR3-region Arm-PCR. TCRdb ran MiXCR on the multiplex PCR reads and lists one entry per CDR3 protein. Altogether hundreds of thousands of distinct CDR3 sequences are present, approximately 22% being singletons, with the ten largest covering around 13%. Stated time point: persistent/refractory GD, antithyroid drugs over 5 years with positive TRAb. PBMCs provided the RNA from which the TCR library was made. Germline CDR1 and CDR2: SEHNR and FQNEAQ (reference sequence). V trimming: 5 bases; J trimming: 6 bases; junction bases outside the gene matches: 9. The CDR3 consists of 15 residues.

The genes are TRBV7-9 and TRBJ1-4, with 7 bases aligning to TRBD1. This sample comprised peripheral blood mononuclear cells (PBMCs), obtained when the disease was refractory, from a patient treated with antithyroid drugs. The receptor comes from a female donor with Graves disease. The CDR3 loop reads CASSLTGAFDEKLFF. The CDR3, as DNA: TGTGCCAGCAGCCTAACAGGGGCCTTCGATGAAAAACTGTTTTTT.